One sample yielded the 18 T cell receptor beta chains listed below, sequenced in a study of blood T cell repertoires in COVID-19. Sequencing was performed with immunoSEQ multiplex PCR; in TCRdb, only in-frame clones are kept and a portion is missing. The data contain around 80,000 clones, about 80% of them seen just once; the ten biggest clones take up 9%. The sequencing sample was made of peripheral blood. The receptors were sampled from a human donor in a cohort sampled during active COVID-19.

This chain connects TRBV10-3 to TRBJ2-7; the match to TRBD1 covers 8 bases. Germline CDR1 is ENHRY and CDR2 is SYGVKD. V shed 4 bases and J 6 bases; nucleotides not matched to a gene: 11. The CDR3 totals 15 residues. The CDR3: CAISVGSDRVGEQYF. The CDR3 nucleotides read TGTGCCATCAGTGTGGGGTCGGACAGGGTTGGCGAGCAGTACTTC.

J is TRBJ2-1 and V is TRBV7-3; 9 bases agree with TRBD2. V lost 4 bases, J lost 6 bases, and 10 bases stayed unmatched. Germline CDR1 and CDR2: SGHTA and FQGTGA. This CDR3 is 16 amino acids long. CDR3 in DNA: TGTGCCAGCAGCTACGCCGGGACTAGCCTCGCCAATGAGCAGTTCTTC. Its translation is CASSYAGTSLANEQFF. Combining the CDR3 with reference TRBV7-3 and TRBJ2-1 gives the whole variable domain GAGVSQTPSNKVTEKGKYVELRCDPISGHTALYWYRQSLGQGPEFLIYFQGTGAADDSGLPNDRFFAVRPEGSVSTLKIQRTERGDSAVYLCASSYAGTSLANEQFFGPGTRLTVL.

This clone has a handful of counts. This sequence joins TRBV6-5 and TRBJ2-3; 13 bases line up with TRBD2. With 5 bases clipped from V and 9 bases from J, the junction kept 5 bases outside the gene matches. The CDR3 runs 14 residues. Germline V gene data show CDR1 as MNHEY and CDR2 as SVGAGI. CDR3 nucleotides: TGTGCCAGCAGTACCGGGACTAGCGGGACGACGCAGTATTTT. It codes for CASSTGTSGTTQYF.

This chain joins TRBV7-3 and TRBJ2-7, with a weak D call TRBD1 (6 bases). The CDR3 covers 14 residues. V was cut by 3 bases and J by 6 bases, with 15 bases left in between. Germline V gene lookup returns CDR1 SGHTA and CDR2 FQGTGA. The CDR3 loop reads CASSLNHRDGEQYF. CDR3 sequence (DNA): TGTGCCAGCAGCTTGAACCACAGGGATGGCGAGCAGTACTTC. Complete variable domain (other parts from reference TRBV7-3 and TRBJ2-7): GAGVSQTPSNKVTEKGKYVELRCDPISGHTALYWYRQSLGQGPEFLIYFQGTGAADDSGLPNDRFFAVRPEGSVSTLKIQRTERGDSAVYLCASSLNHRDGEQYFGPGTRLTVT.

The genes are TRBV5-1 and TRBJ2-2; 7 positions agree with TRBD2. The V gene's germline CDR1 is SGHRS and CDR2 YFSETQ. V lost 0 bases and J lost 5; bases outside the gene matches: 4. This CDR3 spans 15 amino acids. The CDR3 loop reads CASSLDRAGTGELFF. CDR3 coding DNA: TGCGCCAGCAGCTTGGATCGAGCGGGAACCGGGGAGCTGTTTTTT.

The V and J genes are TRBV9 and TRBJ1-1, with unresolved D. V lost 0 bases and J lost 7, with 10 bases in between. Germline V gene data show CDR1 as SGDLS and CDR2 as YYNGEE. This CDR3 region has 13 residues. In DNA form, the CDR3 reads TGTGCCAGCAGCGTAGTAGATTCCGGTGAAGCTTTCTTT. This encodes CASSVVDSGEAFF.

The sample holds one count of this clone. The chain uses TRBV19 and TRBJ1-5; D perhaps matches TRBD1 (5 bases). V lost 7 bases and J 3 bases, leaving 13 bases between the germline ends. The CDR3 runs 14 residues. Germline V CDR1 and CDR2: LNHDA, SQIVND (reference sequence). The CDR3 loop reads CASTSGGYNQPQHF. DNA for the CDR3: TGTGCCAGTACCTCCGGGGGATACAATCAGCCCCAGCATTTT.

V gene TRBV4-1 combines with J gene TRBJ2-3; TRBD2 aligns across 7 bases. Germline CDR1 reads MGHRA; CDR2 reads YSYEKL. CDR3 size: 17 residues. With V trimmed by 3 bases and J by 2 bases, 11 bases remained unmatched. The CDR3 sequence: CASSQDPGDYFTDTQYF. DNA for the CDR3: TGCGCCAGCAGCCAGGACCCGGGGGACTACTTCACAGATACGCAGTATTTT.

V gene TRBV3-1 (or the pseudogene TRBV3-2) combines with J gene TRBJ2-7, with D perhaps TRBD1 (6 bases). Germline assignment: CDR1 LGHDT and CDR2 YNNKEL (reference sequence). The CDR3 contains 16 residues. V lost 0 bases and J 2 bases, leaving 14 bases between the germline ends. CDR3 in DNA: TGTGCCAGCAGCCAAGATGGGGGCTTTTATACCTACGAGCAGTACTTC. Its protein product is CASSQDGGFYTYEQYF.

This sequence joins TRBV18 and TRBJ2-3, with a weak D call TRBD2 (6 bases). The germline V gene encodes CDR1 KGHSH and CDR2 LQKENI. This CDR3 comprises 15 residues. The V end lost 3 bases, the J end lost 4 bases, and 14 bases lay between the germline ends. DNA for the CDR3: TGTGCCAGCTCACCCGGGACTGGAGGGGCAGATACGCAGTATTTT. Its protein product is CASSPGTGGADTQYF.

To note about this clone: Mismatch with germline at one junction end may stem from a read error. V usage is TRBV7-9 and J usage is TRBJ2-7; TRBD2 agrees at 10 bases. CDR3 length equals 14 residues. The germline V gene encodes CDR1 SEHNR and CDR2 FQNEAQ (reference sequence). CDR3 region: CASTLAGGYLEQYF. The CDR3 coding sequence is TGTGCCAGCACCTTAGCGGGGGGTTACCTCGAGCAGTACTTC.

This chain connects TRBV5-1 to TRBJ1-2; possible D gene TRBD1, 5 bases. This CDR3 has 13 residues. The germline V gene has CDR1 SGHRS and CDR2 YFSETQ. The V and J ends lost 3 bases and 14 bases respectively, with 20 bases between them. The CDR3 is CASSSQGWLGETF. Written as DNA, the CDR3 is TGCGCCAGCAGCTCCCAGGGTTGGCTTGGAGAAACCTTC.

V gene TRBV2 combines with J gene TRBJ1-1; D is unresolved. Trimming cost V 3 bases and J 6 bases, with 5 bases left between them. CDR1 SNHLY and CDR2 FYNNEI come from the germline V gene. The CDR3 length is 11 residues. The DNA for the CDR3 is TGTGCCAGCAGTGAGAGGCCTGAAGCTTTCTTT. It yields the protein CASSERPEAFF.

This rearrangement joins TRBV7-2 to TRBJ2-1; D is perhaps TRBD1 (5 bases). The germline V gene encodes CDR1 SGHTA and CDR2 FQGNSA. V lost 4 bases to trimming and J lost 8 bases, with 12 bases between them. The CDR3 is 13 residues long. The CDR3 nucleotides are TGTGCCAGCAGCTCCAGGGTCTCCCATGAGCAGTTCTTC. Its protein is CASSSRVSHEQFF.

This clone came up a few times. The chain has TRBV5-4 and TRBJ2-3; D is unresolved. This CDR3 is built from 15 residues. Germline values: CDR1 SGHNT, CDR2 YYREEE (reference sequence). The V end lost 0 bases, the J end lost 0 bases, and 8 bases lay between the germline ends. The CDR3 loop reads CASSLGGSSTDTQYF. CDR3 coding DNA: TGTGCCAGCAGCTTGGGAGGCTCTAGCACAGATACGCAGTATTTT. Together with reference TRBV5-4 and TRBJ2-3, the CDR3 gives the full variable domain: ETGVTQSPTHLIKTRGQQVTLRCSSQSGHNTVSWYQQALGQGPQFIFQYYREEENGRGNFPPRFSGLQFPNYSSELNVNALELDDSALYLCASSLGGSSTDTQYFGPGTRLTVL.

The chain has TRBV23-1 and TRBJ1-1; TRBD1 aligns across 9 bases. TRBV23-1 is an ORF; its function is uncertain. The CDR3 contains 11 residues. Trimming took 6 bases from V and 9 from J; bases not matched to a gene: 2. The CDR3 DNA sequence: TGCGCCAGCAGGAACAGGGGGCAAGCTTTCTTT. Protein: CASRNRGQAFF.

The genes are TRBV25-1 and TRBJ2-4; 7 nucleotides agree with TRBD1. The CDR3 covers 13 residues. Germline V gives CDR1 MGHDK, CDR2 SYGVNS. J was trimmed by 6 bases and V by 3 bases; bases with no gene match: 2. The CDR3 DNA reads TGTGCCAGCAGTGAGACAGGGAGAAACATTCAGTACTTC. This encodes CASSETGRNIQYF.

This chain joins TRBV28 and TRBJ1-1; 7 nucleotides agree with TRBD1. The CDR3 is 14 residues long. Germline-derived CDR1 and CDR2 are MDHEN and SYDVKM. With 10 bases clipped from V and 7 bases from J, the junction kept 15 bases outside the gene matches. The CDR3 sequence: CAITKQGQRLEAFF. As DNA, the CDR3 is TGTGCCATCACTAAACAGGGGCAAAGACTTGAAGCTTTCTTT.